What follows are 6 T cell receptor beta chains derived from one specimen sequenced in a study of radiotherapy plus CTLA-4 blockade in lung cancer. Sequencing used immunoSEQ multiplex PCR; TCRdb keeps in-frame clones, though not all of them. Here the sample spans more than 40,000 clones, approximately 90% being singletons. The input for sequencing was peripheral blood, taken from a patient treated with radiotherapy plus ipilimumab. These receptors were collected from a human donor with non-small cell lung cancer whose response to radiotherapy plus ipilimumab could not be evaluated.

In DNA form, the CDR3 reads TGTGCCAGCATTATACAGGGGTTGAACACTGAAGCTTTCTTT. It specifies CASIIQGLNTEAFF. This chain connects TRBV2 to TRBJ1-1, with TRBD1 matching over 7 bases. V gave up 7 bases and J gave up 0 bases; unmatched junction bases: 5. This CDR3 spans 14 amino acids. Germline V lookup: CDR1 SNHLY, CDR2 FYNNEI.

The genes are TRBV28 and TRBJ2-3; 14 bases map to TRBD2. This CDR3 region has 16 residues. Germline trimming cut 4 bases from V and 6 bases from J; bases unmatched to any gene: 6. Germline-derived CDR1 and CDR2 are MDHEN and SYDVKM. The CDR3 DNA sequence: TGTGCCAGCAGTTGGGGACTAGCGGGAGAGGCTGATACGCAGTATTTT. Translating gives CASSWGLAGEADTQYF.

Here the CDR3 DNA reads TGCAGCGTTGTGCGGGGGGCCCCAGAGACCCAGTACTTC. Protein product: CSVVRGAPETQYF. This chain links TRBV29-1 with TRBJ2-5, with TRBD2 matching 8 bases. V lost 4 bases, J lost 4 bases, and 5 bases stayed unmatched. Germline lookup yields CDR1 SQVTM and CDR2 ANQGSEA. CDR3 length: 13 residues.

This clone showed up just once. One end of the junction varies from germline; a read error may be responsible. V usage is TRBV5-5 and J usage is TRBJ2-7, with D possibly matching TRBD1 (5 bases). The germline V gene has CDR1 SGHKS and CDR2 YYEKEE (reference sequence). The CDR3 is made up of 14 amino acids. The CDR3 protein is CASRLWGASGEQYF. CDR3 in DNA: TGTGCCAGCCGCTTATGGGGCGCCTCAGGCGAGCAGTACTTC. The whole variable domain, remainder taken from reference TRBV5-5 and TRBJ2-7, is DAGVTQSPTHLIKTRGQQVTLRCSPISGHKSVSWYQQVLGQGPQFIFQYYEKEERGRGNFPDRFSARQFPNYSSELNVNALLLGDSALYLCASRLWGASGEQYFGPGTRLTVT.

This sequence joins TRBV10-1 and TRBJ2-1; 9 bases are shared with TRBD1. Germline V gene lookup returns CDR1 WNHNN and CDR2 SYGVQD (reference sequence). The CDR3 runs to 15 residues. V dropped 4 bases and J dropped 3; count of bases not matched to a gene: 4. DNA for the CDR3: TGCGCCAGCAGTGCCCCGGGACAGGGCTACAATGAGCAGTTCTTC. This sequence encodes CASSAPGQGYNEQFF.

The gene calls are TRBV4-1 and TRBJ2-3; no clear D. Per the germline V gene, CDR1 is MGHRA and CDR2 is YSYEKL. This CDR3 contains 16 residues. V was shortened by 4 bases and J by 0 bases, with 14 bases between the two germline ends. CDR3 protein: CASSRGIQPSTDTQYF. The CDR3, as DNA: TGCGCCAGCAGCCGCGGCATCCAACCTAGCACAGATACGCAGTATTTT.